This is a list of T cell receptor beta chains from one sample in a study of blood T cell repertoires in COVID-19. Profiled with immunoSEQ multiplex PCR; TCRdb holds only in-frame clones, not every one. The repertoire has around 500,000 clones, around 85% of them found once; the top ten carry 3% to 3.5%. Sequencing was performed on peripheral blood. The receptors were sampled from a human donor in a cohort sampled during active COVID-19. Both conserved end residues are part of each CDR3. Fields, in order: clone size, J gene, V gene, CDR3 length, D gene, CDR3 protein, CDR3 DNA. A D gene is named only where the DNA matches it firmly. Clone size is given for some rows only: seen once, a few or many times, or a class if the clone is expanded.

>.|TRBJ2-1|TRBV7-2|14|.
CASSLTTASDEQFF
TGTGCCAGCAGCCTGACGACAGCATCCGATGAGCAGTTCTTC
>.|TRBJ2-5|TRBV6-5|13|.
CASQKQVGETQYF
TGTGCCAGTCAAAAGCAGGTAGGAGAGACCCAGTACTTC
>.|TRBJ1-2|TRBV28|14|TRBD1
CASSLTGAMRGYTF
TGTGCCAGCAGCCTCACAGGGGCGATGCGCGGCTACACCTTC
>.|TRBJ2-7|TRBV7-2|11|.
CASSFTYEQYF
TGTGCCAGCAGCTTCACCTACGAGCAGTACTTC
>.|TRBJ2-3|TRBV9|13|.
CASSVGAADTQYF
TGTGCCAGCAGCGTGGGAGCTGCAGATACGCAGTATTTT
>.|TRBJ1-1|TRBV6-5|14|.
CASRGADFNTEAFF
TGTGCCAGCAGAGGGGCTGATTTTAACACTGAAGCTTTCTTT
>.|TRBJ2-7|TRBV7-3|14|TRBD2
CASSLTSGNYEQYF
TGTGCCAGCAGCTTGACTAGCGGGAATTACGAGCAGTACTTC
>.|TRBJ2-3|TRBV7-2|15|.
CASSLGAGGTDTQYF
TGTGCCAGCAGCTTAGGTGCTGGGGGGACAGATACGCAGTATTTT
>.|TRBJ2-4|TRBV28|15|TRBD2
CASSPAGGGKNIQYF
TGTGCCAGCAGCCCCGCGGGGGGTGGCAAAAACATTCAGTACTTC
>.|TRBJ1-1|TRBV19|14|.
CASSPQGMNTEAFF
TGTGCCAGTAGTCCGCAGGGGATGAACACTGAAGCTTTCTTT
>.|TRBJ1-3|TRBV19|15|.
CASSTVAGSGNTIYF
TGTGCCAGTAGTACAGTCGCAGGGTCTGGAAACACCATATATTTT
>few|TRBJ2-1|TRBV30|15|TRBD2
CAWNLLAGADNEQFF
TGTGCCTGGAACCTACTAGCGGGAGCTGACAATGAGCAGTTCTTC
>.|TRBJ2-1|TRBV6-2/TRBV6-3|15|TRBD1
CASSLRAGGRNEQFF
TGTGCCAGCAGTTTGAGGGCAGGGGGTAGAAATGAGCAGTTCTTC
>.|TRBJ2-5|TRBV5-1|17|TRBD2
CASSLGGTSGSQETQYF
TGCGCCAGCAGCTTGGGGGGGACTAGCGGGAGTCAAGAGACCCAGTACTTC
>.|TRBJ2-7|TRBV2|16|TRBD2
CASSALAGLSPTKQYF
TGTGCCAGCAGTGCTCTAGCGGGATTAAGCCCTACGAAGCAGTACTTC
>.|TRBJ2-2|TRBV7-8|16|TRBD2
CASSRDGLAGTGELFF
TGTGCCAGCAGCCGAGACGGACTAGCGGGGACCGGGGAGCTGTTTTTT
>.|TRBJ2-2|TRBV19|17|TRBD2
CASSGPGLASNTGELFF
TGTGCCAGTAGTGGACCGGGACTAGCCTCGAACACCGGGGAGCTGTTTTTT
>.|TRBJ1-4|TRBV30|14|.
CAWSLDQTNEKLFF
TGTGCCTGGAGCCTTGATCAGACTAATGAAAAACTGTTTTTT
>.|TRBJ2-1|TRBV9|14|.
CASSVSGTSDEQFF
TGTGCCAGCAGCGTCTCCGGGACTTCGGATGAGCAGTTCTTC
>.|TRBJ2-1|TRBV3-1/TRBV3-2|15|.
CASSPRASSYNEQFF
TGTGCCAGCAGCCCCAGAGCGAGCTCCTACAATGAGCAGTTCTTC
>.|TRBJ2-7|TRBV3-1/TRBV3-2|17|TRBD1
CASSQDSRQGHPYEQYF
TGTGCCAGCAGCCAAGATTCCCGACAGGGCCATCCCTACGAGCAGTACTTC
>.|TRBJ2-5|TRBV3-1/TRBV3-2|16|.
CASSQEGRRALETQYF
TGTGCCAGCAGCCAAGAAGGGAGGAGGGCTTTGGAGACCCAGTACTTC
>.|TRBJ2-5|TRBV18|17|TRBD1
CASSTNPRDSKQETQYF
TGTGCCAGCTCAACGAACCCCCGGGACAGCAAGCAAGAGACCCAGTACTTC
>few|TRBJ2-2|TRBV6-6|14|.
CASSYDRPTGELFF
TGTGCCAGCAGTTACGACAGGCCAACCGGGGAGCTGTTTTTT
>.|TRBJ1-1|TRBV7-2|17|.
CASSFREGGGSLTEAFF
TGTGCCAGCAGCTTTAGGGAAGGGGGGGGAAGCCTCACTGAAGCTTTCTTT
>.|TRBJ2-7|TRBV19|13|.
CASSPGRGYEQYF
TGTGCCAGTTCCCCTGGGAGAGGCTACGAGCAGTACTTC
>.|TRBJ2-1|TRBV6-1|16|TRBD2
CASSGTSGRAYNEQFF
TGTGCCAGCAGTGGCACTAGCGGCCGCGCCTACAATGAGCAGTTCTTC
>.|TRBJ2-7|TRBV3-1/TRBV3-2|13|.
CASSQAYRYEQYF
TGTGCCAGCAGCCAAGCCTACAGGTACGAGCAGTACTTC
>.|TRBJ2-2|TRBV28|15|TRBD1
CASSFGTGVTGELFF
TGTGCCAGCAGTTTCGGGACAGGGGTAACCGGGGAGCTGTTTTTT
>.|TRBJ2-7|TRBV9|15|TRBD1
CASSPEVAGQGEQYF
TGTGCCAGCAGCCCGGAGGTCGCGGGACAGGGTGAGCAGTACTTC